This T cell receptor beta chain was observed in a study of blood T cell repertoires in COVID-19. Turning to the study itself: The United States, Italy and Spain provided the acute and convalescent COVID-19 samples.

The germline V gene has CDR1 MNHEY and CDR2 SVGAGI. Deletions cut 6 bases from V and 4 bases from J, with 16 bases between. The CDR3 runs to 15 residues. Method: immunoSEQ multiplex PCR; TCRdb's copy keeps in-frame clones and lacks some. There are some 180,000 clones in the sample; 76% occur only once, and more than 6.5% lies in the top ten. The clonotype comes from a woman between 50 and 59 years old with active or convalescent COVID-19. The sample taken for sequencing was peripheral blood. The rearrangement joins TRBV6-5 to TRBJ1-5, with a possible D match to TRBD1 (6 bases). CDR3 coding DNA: TGTGCCAGCAGACCTTCGACAGGAGGAAATCAGCCCCAGCATTTT. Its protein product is CASRPSTGGNQPQHF.